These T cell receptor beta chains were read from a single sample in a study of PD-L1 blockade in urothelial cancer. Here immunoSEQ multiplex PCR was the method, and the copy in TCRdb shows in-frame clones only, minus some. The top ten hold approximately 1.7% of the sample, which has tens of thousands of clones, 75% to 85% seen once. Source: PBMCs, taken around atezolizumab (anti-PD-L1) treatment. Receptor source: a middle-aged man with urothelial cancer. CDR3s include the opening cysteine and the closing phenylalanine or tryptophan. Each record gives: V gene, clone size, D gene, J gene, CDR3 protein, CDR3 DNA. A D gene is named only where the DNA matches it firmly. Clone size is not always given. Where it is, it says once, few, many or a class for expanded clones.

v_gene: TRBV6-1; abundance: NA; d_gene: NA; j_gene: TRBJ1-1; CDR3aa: CASVLGGVLNTEAFF; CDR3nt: TGTGCCAGCGTCCTCGGGGGGGTCCTGAACACTGAAGCTTTCTTT
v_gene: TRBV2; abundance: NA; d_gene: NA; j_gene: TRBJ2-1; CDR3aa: CASRLVAVYNEQFF; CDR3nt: TGTGCCAGCAGGTTGGTAGCGGTTTACAATGAGCAGTTCTTC
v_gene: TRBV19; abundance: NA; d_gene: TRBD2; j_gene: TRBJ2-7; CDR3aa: CASSMRSLAGRIYEQYF; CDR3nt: TGTGCCAGTAGTATGCGGAGTCTAGCGGGACGGATTTACGAGCAGTACTTC
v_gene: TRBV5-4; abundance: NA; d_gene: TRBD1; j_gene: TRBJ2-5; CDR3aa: CASSLDRGSRSETQYF; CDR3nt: TGTGCCAGCAGCTTGGACAGGGGGTCGCGGTCGGAGACCCAGTACTTC
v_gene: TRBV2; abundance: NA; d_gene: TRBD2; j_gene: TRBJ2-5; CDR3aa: CASRVLAGAETQYF; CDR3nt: TGTGCCAGCAGGGTCCTAGCGGGAGCGGAGACCCAGTACTTC
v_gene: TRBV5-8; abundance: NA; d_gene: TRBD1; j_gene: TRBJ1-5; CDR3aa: CASSLGQGAIQPQHF; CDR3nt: TGTGCCAGCAGCTTGGGACAGGGGGCGATTCAGCCCCAGCATTTT
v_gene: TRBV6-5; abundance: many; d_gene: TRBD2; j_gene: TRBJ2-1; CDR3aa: CASTLGTSGSNEQFF; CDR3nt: TGTGCCAGCACCCTCGGGACTAGCGGGAGTAATGAGCAGTTCTTC
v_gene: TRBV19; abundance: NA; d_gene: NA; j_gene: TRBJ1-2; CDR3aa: CASTLQSTAYGYTF; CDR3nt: TGTGCCAGTACTCTACAATCGACAGCCTATGGCTACACCTTC
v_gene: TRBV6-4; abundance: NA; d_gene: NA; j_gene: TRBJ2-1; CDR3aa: CASSISQGPGNEQFF; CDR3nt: TGTGCCAGCAGTATCAGTCAGGGGCCGGGCAATGAGCAGTTCTTC
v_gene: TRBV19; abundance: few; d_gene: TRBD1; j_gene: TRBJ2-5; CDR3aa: CASSINRGRETQYF; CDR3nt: TGTGCCAGTAGTATAAACAGGGGACGAGAGACCCAGTACTTC
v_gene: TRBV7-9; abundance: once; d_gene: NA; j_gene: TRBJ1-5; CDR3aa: CASRRARERNQPQHF; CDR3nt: TGTGCCAGCCGTCGTGCGAGGGAACGCAATCAGCCCCAGCATTTT
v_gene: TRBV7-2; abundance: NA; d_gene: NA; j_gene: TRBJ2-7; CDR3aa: CASSLKDYSVPYEQYF; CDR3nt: TGTGCCAGCAGCTTAAAGGACTATTCTGTCCCTTACGAGCAGTACTTC
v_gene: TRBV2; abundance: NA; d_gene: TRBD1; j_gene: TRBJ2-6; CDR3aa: CASSRTGNYGANVLTF; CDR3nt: TGTGCCAGCAGTAGGACAGGGAATTATGGGGCCAACGTCCTGACTTTC
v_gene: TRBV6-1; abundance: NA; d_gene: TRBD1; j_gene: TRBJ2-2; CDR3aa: CASSAPTGLNTGELFF; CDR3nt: TGTGCCAGCAGTGCCCCGACAGGGTTGAACACCGGGGAGCTGTTTTTT
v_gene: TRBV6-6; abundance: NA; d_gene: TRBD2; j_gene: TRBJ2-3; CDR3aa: CASRTSADTQYF; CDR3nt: TGTGCCAGCAGGACTAGCGCAGATACGCAGTATTTT
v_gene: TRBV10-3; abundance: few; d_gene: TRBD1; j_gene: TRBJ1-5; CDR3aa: CATAGQRNQPQHF; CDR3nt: TGTGCCACCGCGGGACAGAGAAATCAGCCCCAGCATTTT
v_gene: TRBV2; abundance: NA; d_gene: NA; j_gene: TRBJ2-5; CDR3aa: CASTRGSGETQYF; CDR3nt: TGTGCCAGCACAAGGGGGTCGGGGGAGACCCAGTACTTC
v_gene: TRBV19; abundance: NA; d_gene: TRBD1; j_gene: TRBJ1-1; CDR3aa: CASSMDRDGTEAFF; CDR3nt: TGTGCCAGTAGCATGGACAGGGATGGCACTGAAGCTTTCTTT
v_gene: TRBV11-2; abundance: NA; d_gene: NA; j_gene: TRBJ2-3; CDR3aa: CASSLGDTASTDTQYF; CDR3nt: TGTGCCAGCAGCTTAGGCGACACTGCTAGCACAGATACGCAGTATTTT
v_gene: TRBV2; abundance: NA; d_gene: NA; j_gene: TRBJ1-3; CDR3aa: CASSRSSGNTIYF; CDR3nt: TGTGCCAGCAGCCGGAGCTCTGGAAACACCATATATTTT
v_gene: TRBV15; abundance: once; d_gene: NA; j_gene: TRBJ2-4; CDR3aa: CATSKILLAKNIQYF; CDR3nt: TGTGCCACGTCCAAAATACTCCTAGCCAAAAACATTCAGTACTTC
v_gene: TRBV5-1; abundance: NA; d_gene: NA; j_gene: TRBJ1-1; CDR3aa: CASSFGGGEGTEAFF; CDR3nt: TGCGCCAGCAGCTTCGGCGGGGGGGAGGGCACTGAAGCTTTCTTT
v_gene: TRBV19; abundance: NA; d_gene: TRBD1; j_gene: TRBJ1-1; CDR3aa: CASRLDRDVSYTEAFF; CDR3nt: TGTGCCAGTAGGTTGGACAGGGATGTATCTTACACTGAAGCTTTCTTT
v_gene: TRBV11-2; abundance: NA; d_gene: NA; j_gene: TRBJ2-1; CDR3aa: CASSWEGANEQFF; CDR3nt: TGTGCCAGCAGCTGGGAAGGGGCAAATGAGCAGTTCTTC
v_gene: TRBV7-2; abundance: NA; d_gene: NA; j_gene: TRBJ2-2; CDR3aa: CASSLAGHYTGELFF; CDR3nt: TGTGCCAGCAGCTTAGCGGGGCACTACACCGGGGAGCTGTTTTTT
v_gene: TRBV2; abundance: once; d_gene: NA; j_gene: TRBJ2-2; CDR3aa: CASSPGPGRTGELFF; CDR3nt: TGTGCCAGCAGTCCAGGGCCGGGGAGGACCGGGGAGCTGTTTTTT
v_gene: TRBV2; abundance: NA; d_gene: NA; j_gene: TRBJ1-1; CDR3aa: CASSTRGGLAFF; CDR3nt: TGTGCCAGCAGCACAAGGGGGGGGCTAGCTTTCTTT